Each of the 14 T cell receptor beta chains below was sequenced from the same sample in a study of human T cells and chemical hapten exposure. Time point of the sample: pre-sensitization, week 0. Treatment reported: therapeutic diphenylcyclopropenone sensitization with weekly scalp DPC. Each CDR3 protein is one row after TCRdb ran MiXCR on the RACE reads. The table has 300,000 to 450,000 distinct CDR3 sequences, roughly 5.3% seen once. Sequenced here: whole blood, sampled in connection with sensitization to the hapten diphenylcyclopropenone (DPC). The receptors derive from a woman aged 45-60 years with alopecia areata. Some clones in this sample may be carry-over from other donors' samples.

The chain carries TRBV28 and TRBJ2-1; weak D call: TRBD1 (6 bases). The V gene lost 9 bases and the J gene lost 6 bases, with 12 bases spanning the gap. The CDR3 has 12 residues. The V gene's germline CDR1 is MDHEN and CDR2 SYDVKM. The CDR3 loop reads CASRGNTNEQFF. CDR3 nucleotides: TGTGCCAGTAGGGGGAATACCAATGAGCAGTTCTTC.

The J gene is TRBJ2-7, the V gene TRBV2; no definite D call. Germline lookup yields CDR1 SNHLY and CDR2 FYNNEI. The CDR3 is made up of 13 amino acids. Trimming pared 8 bases from V and 5 bases from J, leaving 16 bases between. CDR3 in amino acids: CASSGSGGHEQYF. CDR3 in DNA: TGTGCCAGCTCTGGTTCGGGCGGCCACGAGCAGTACTTC.

This clonotype has a handful of counts. This chain links TRBV28 with TRBJ2-2; a possible D gene is TRBD2 (5 bases). Germline values: CDR1 MDHEN, CDR2 SYDVKM. The V end was cut by 5 bases, the J end by 4 bases, with 8 bases between. The length of the CDR3 is 13 residues. This CDR3 reads CASSILGTGELFF. The CDR3 DNA sequence: TGTGCCAGCAGTATACTAGGCACCGGGGAGCTGTTTTTT.

J is TRBJ1-1 and V is TRBV10-3, with no clear D. Germline CDR1 reads ENHRY; CDR2 reads SYGVKD. V lost 4 bases to trimming and J lost 1 base, with 4 bases between them. CDR3 length equals 12 residues. The CDR3 spells CAISVRNTEAFF. As DNA, the CDR3 is TGTGCCATCAGTGTCAGGAACACTGAAGCTTTCTTT.

V gene TRBV12-5 combines with J gene TRBJ1-5; no clear D. Germline V gives CDR1 LGHNT, CDR2 FRNRAP. The length of the CDR3 is 14 residues. Trimming removed 1 base at V and 10 bases at J, with 14 bases between. In DNA, the CDR3 is TGTGCTAGTGGTTTGGAACCCCCAAAAGGACCCCAGCATTTT. Its translation: CASGLEPPKGPQHF.

Ten or more counts support this clonotype. V is TRBV9 and J is TRBJ2-5; no reliable D call. Germline-derived CDR1 and CDR2 are SGDLS and YYNGEE. This CDR3 region has 14 residues. Trimming left V 3 bases short and J 2 bases short, with 11 bases between. CDR3 residues: CASSAPTPQETQYF. Written as DNA, the CDR3 is TGTGCCAGCAGCGCCCCGACCCCTCAAGAGACCCAGTACTTC.

The chain joins TRBV7-9 to TRBJ1-2; D not certain. V gave up 1 base and J gave up 4 bases, with 16 bases separating them. The CDR3 spans 16 residues. Germline V gene lookup returns CDR1 SEHNR and CDR2 FQNEAQ (reference sequence). This CDR3 is CASSLGRERYSYGYTF. CDR3 bases: TGTGCCAGCAGCTTAGGGAGGGAGAGGTACTCCTATGGCTACACCTTC. Drawing the rest from reference TRBV7-9 and TRBJ1-2, the complete variable domain is DTGVSQNPRHKITKRGQNVTFRCDPISEHNRLYWYRQTLGQGPEFLTYFQNEAQLEKSRLLSDRFSAERPKGSFSTLEIQRTEQGDSAMYLCASSLGRERYSYGYTFGSGTRLTVV.

This clonotype was seen many times. J is TRBJ2-3 and V is TRBV21-1. TRBV21-1 is tagged as a pseudogene. The CDR3 has 13 amino acids. As DNA, the CDR3 is TGTGCCAGCAGCAATCCGGAGCCCGATACGCAGTATTTT. This codes for CASSNPEPDTQYF.

This clonotype came up a few times. The chain employs TRBV10-3 and TRBJ2-1, with D hard to call. In germline, CDR1 is ENHRY, CDR2 SYGVKD. CDR3 length: 12 residues. Trimming took off 0 bases at V and 9 bases at J, with 6 bases between the two ends. The CDR3 DNA sequence: TGTGCCATCAGTGAGTCGGGAACTGAGCAGTTCTTC. Translated: CAISESGTEQFF.

The table lists this clonotype with a few counts. The chain's CDR3 is CASSLARGLGDTQYF. The CDR3 nucleotides are TGTGCCAGCAGCTTAGCCAGGGGGCTCGGAGATACGCAGTATTTT. The J gene is TRBJ2-3, the V gene TRBV7-2; 8 positions match TRBD1. CDR3 length: 15 amino acids. Trimming removed 0 bases from V and 5 bases from J; junction bases left unmatched: 4. Germline CDR1 reads SGHTA; CDR2 reads FQGNSA.

The sample holds many counts of this clonotype. The chain links TRBV7-2 to TRBJ2-1; D is unresolved. Trimming removed 3 bases from V and 3 bases from J, with 6 bases in between. The germline gives CDR1 SGHTA, CDR2 FQGNSA. The CDR3 has 13 residues. CDR3 loop: CASSFVHYNEQFF. As DNA, the CDR3 is TGTGCCAGCAGCTTCGTCCACTACAATGAGCAGTTCTTC.

The chain is built from TRBV30 and TRBJ2-3; 14 bases are a match to TRBD2. This CDR3 is built from 14 residues. Germline V gene lookup returns CDR1 GTSNPN and CDR2 SVGIG (reference sequence). Trimming removed 4 bases from V and 8 bases from J; junction bases left unmatched: 5. CDR3 in DNA: TGTGCCTGGAAGGGACTAGCGGGAGCAAGTACGCAGTATTTT. The encoded protein is CAWKGLAGASTQYF.

The chain couples TRBV29-1 to TRBJ1-4; a possible D gene is TRBD1 (5 bases). This CDR3 is 14 amino acids long. V dropped 4 bases and J dropped 3 bases, with 12 bases sitting between them. Per germline, CDR1 SQVTM and CDR2 ANQGSEA. CDR3 nucleotide sequence: TGCAGCGTTGGAGGGGCGGAATCTAATGAAAAACTGTTTTTT. It codes for CSVGGAESNEKLFF.

This clonotype was detected many times. The chain recombines TRBV7-4 with TRBJ2-3; 11 nucleotides align to TRBD2. V lost 5 bases to trimming and J lost 2 bases; unmatched junction nucleotides: 9. The V gene's germline CDR1 is SGHVT and CDR2 SQSDAQ. This CDR3 is 17 amino acids long. DNA for the CDR3: TGTGCCAGCAGCCACCCTAGCGGGGGGCTTTTCACAGATACGCAGTATTTT. It yields the protein CASSHPSGGLFTDTQYF.